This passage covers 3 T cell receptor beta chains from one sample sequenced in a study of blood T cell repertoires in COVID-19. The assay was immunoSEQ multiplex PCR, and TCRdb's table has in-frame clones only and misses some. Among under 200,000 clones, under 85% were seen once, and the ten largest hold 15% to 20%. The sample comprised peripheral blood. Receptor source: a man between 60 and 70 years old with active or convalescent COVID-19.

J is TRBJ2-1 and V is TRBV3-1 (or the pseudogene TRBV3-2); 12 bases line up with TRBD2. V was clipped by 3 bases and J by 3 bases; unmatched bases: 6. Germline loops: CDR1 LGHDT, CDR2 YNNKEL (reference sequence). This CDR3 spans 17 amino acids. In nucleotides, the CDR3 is TGTGCCAGCAGCCAGCTATCTAGCGGGAGGGACTACAATGAGCAGTTCTTC. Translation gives CASSQLSSGRDYNEQFF.

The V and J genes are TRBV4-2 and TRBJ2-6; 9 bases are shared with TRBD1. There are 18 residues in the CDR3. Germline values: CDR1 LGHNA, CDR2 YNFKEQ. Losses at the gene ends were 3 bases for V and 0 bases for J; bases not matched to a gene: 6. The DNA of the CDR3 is TGTGCCAGCAGCCATAAGCCGGGACAGGGCTCTGGGGCCAACGTCCTGACTTTC. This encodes CASSHKPGQGSGANVLTF.

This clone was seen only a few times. CDR3 sequence (DNA): TGTGCCAGCAGCGTAGGCGGGAGGCCATACACAGATACGCAGTATTTT. Its protein product is CASSVGGRPYTDTQYF. V and J are TRBV9 and TRBJ2-3, with 8 bases fitting TRBD2. With V trimmed by 0 bases and J by 2 bases, 5 bases remained unmatched. Germline-derived CDR1 and CDR2 are SGDLS and YYNGEE. The CDR3 runs 16 residues.